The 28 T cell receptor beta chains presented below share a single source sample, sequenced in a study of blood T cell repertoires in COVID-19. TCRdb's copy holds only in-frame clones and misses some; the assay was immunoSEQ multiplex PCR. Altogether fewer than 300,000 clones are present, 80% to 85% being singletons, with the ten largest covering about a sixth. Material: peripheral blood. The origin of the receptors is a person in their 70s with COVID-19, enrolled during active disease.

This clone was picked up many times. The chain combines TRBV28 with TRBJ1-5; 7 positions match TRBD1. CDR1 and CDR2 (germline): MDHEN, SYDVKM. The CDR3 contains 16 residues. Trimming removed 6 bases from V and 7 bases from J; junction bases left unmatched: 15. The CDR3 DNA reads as TGTGCCAGCAGCCGCGCGCGACAGGGTGGGAGGCAGCCCCAGCATTTT. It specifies CASSRARQGGRQPQHF.

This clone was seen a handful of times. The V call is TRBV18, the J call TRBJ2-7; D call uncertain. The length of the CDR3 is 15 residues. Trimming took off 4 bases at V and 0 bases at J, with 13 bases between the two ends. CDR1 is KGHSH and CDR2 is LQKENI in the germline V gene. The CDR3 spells CASSLVADRSYEQYF. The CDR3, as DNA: TGTGCCAGCTCACTTGTAGCCGATCGCTCCTACGAGCAGTACTTC.

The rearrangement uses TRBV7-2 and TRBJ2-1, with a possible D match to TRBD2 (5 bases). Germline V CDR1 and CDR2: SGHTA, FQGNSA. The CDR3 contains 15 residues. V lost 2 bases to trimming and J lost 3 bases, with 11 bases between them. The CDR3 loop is CASSLRRGLYNEQFF. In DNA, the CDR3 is TGTGCCAGCAGCTTAAGGCGCGGGCTCTACAATGAGCAGTTCTTC.

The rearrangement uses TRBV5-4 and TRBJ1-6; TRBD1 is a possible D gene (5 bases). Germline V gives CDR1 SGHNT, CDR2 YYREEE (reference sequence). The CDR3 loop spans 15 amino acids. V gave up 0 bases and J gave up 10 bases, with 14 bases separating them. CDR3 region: CASSLGGGIRSPLHF. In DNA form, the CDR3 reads TGTGCCAGCAGCTTGGGGGGCGGCATTCGCTCACCCCTCCACTTT.

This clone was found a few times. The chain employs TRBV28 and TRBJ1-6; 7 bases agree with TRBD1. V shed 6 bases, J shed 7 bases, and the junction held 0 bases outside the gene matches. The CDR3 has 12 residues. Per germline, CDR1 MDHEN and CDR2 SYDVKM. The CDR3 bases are TGTGCCAGCAGGACAGGGAATTCACCCCTCCACTTT. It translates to CASRTGNSPLHF.

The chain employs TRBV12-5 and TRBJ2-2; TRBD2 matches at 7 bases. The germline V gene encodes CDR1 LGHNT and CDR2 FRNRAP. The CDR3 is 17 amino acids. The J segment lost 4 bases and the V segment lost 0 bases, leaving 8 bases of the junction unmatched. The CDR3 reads CASGLVGRAGFTGELFF. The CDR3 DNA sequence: TGTGCTAGTGGTTTGGTAGGTCGAGCGGGGTTCACCGGGGAGCTGTTTTTT.

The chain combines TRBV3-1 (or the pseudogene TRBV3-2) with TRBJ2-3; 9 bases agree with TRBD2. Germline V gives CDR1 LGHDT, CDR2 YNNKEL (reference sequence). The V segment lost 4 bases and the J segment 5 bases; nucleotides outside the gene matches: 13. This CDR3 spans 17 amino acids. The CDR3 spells CASSRPLSGRSGDTQYF. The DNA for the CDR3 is TGTGCCAGCAGCCGGCCCTTGAGCGGGAGGTCAGGAGATACGCAGTATTTT.

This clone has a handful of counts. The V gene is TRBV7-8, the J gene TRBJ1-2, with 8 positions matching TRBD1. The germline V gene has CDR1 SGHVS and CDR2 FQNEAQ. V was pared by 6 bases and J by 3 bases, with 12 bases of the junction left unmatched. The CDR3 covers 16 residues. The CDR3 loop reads CASSHFDRGRHYGYTF. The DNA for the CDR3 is TGTGCCAGCAGTCATTTCGACAGGGGCAGGCACTATGGCTACACCTTC.

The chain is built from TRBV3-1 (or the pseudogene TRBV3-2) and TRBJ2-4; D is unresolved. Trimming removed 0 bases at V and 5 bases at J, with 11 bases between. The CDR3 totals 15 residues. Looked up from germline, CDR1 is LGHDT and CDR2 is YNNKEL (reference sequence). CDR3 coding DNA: TGTGCCAGCAGCCAAGATATAACACTACAAAACATTCAGTACTTC. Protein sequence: CASSQDITLQNIQYF.

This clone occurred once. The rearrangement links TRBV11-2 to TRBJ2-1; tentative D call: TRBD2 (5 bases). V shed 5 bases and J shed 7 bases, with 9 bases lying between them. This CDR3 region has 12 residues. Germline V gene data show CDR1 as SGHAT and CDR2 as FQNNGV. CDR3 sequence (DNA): TGTGCCAGCAGCACGGGGTTTAATGAGCAGTTCTTC. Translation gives CASSTGFNEQFF. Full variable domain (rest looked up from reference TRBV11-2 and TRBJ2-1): EAGVAQSPRYKIIEKRQSVAFWCNPISGHATLYWYQQILGQGPKLLIQFQNNGVVDDSQLPKDRFSAERLKGVDSTLKIQPAKLEDSAVYLCASSTGFNEQFFGPGTRLTVL.

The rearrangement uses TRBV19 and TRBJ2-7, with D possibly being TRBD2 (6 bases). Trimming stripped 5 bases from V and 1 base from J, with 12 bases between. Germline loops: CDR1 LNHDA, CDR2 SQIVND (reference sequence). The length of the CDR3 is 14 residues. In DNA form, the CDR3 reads TGTGCCAGTAGTGTCGGGACTCTTTCCTACGAGCAGTACTTC. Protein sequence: CASSVGTLSYEQYF.

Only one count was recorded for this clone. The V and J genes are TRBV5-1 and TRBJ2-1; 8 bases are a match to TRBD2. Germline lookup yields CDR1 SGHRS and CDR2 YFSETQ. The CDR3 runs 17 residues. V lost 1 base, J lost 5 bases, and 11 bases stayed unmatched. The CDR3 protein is CASSLPSHQRGHNEQFF. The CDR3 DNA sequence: TGCGCCAGCAGCTTGCCGTCGCACCAGCGGGGGCACAATGAGCAGTTCTTC. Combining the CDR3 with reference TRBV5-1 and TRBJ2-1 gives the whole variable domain KAGVTQTPRYLIKTRGQQVTLSCSPISGHRSVSWYQQTPGQGLQFLFEYFSETQRNKGNFPGRFSGRQFSNSRSEMNVSTLELGDSALYLCASSLPSHQRGHNEQFFGPGTRLTVL.

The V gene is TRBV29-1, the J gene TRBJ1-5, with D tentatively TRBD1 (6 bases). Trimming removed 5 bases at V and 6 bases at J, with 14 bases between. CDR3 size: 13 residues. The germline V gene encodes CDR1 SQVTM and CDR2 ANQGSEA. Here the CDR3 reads CSVRTGSGQPQHF. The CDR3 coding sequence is TGCAGCGTTCGTACAGGGAGCGGTCAGCCCCAGCATTTT.

For the CDR3, the DNA is TGTGCCAGCAGCGTCCCGAGACAGGGCGGTGTAACCGATGAGCAGTTCTTC. It specifies CASSVPRQGGVTDEQFF. J is TRBJ2-1 and V is TRBV9; the match to TRBD1 covers 7 bases. Trimming removed 2 bases from V and 8 bases from J; junction bases left unmatched: 16. The CDR3 length is 17 residues. The germline V gene has CDR1 SGDLS and CDR2 YYNGEE.

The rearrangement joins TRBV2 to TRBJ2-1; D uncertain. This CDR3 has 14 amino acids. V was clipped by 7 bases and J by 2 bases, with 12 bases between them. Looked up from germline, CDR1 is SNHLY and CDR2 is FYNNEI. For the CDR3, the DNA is TGTGCCAGCACGGTTCAAATAACCTACAATGAGCAGTTCTTC. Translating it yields CASTVQITYNEQFF. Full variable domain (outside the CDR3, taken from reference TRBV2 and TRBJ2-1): EPEVTQTPSHQVTQMGQEVILRCVPISNHLYFYWYRQILGQKVEFLVSFYNNEISEKSEIFDDQFSVERPDGSNFTLKIRSTKLEDSAMYFCASTVQITYNEQFFGPGTRLTVL.

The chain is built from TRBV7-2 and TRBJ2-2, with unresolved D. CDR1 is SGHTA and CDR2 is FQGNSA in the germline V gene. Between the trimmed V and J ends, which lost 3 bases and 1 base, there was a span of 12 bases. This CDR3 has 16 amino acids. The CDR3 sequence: CASSLSHSRNTGELFF. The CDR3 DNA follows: TGTGCCAGCAGCTTGAGCCACAGCCGGAACACCGGGGAGCTGTTTTTT.

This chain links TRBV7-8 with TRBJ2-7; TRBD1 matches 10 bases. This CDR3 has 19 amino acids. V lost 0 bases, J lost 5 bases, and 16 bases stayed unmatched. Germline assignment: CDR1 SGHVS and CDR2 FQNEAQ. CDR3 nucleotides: TGTGCCAGCAGCTTAGCTCACCGGGCAGGGACAGGGGTTGGGGACGAGCAGTACTTC. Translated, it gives CASSLAHRAGTGVGDEQYF.

The CDR3 spells CASTARGAKETQYF. Here the CDR3 DNA reads TGTGCCAGCACCGCCCGGGGGGCCAAAGAGACCCAGTACTTC. The chain employs TRBV11-1 and TRBJ2-5; D may be TRBD2 (7 bases). This CDR3 spans 14 amino acids. The V gene's germline CDR1 is SGHAT and CDR2 FQDESV (reference sequence). V lost 7 bases and J lost 3, with 15 bases in between.

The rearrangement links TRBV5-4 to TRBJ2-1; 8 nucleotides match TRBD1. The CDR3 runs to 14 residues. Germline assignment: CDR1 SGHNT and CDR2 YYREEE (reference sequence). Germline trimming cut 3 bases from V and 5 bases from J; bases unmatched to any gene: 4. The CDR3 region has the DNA TGTGCCAGCAGCTCCCCGACAGGGGACAATGAGCAGTTCTTC. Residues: CASSSPTGDNEQFF.

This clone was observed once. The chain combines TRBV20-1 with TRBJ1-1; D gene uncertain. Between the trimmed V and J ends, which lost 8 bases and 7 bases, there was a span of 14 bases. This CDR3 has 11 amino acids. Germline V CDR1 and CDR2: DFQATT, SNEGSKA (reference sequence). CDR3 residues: CSHTGQIEAFF. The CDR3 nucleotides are TGCAGTCACACGGGTCAAATTGAAGCTTTCTTT.

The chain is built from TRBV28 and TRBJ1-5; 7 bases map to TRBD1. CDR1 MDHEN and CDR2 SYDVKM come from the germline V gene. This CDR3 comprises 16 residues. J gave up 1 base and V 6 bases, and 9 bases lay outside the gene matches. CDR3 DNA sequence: TGTGCCAGCAGCTCCCCGGGACAGCTAAGCAATCAGCCCCAGCATTTT. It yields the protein CASSSPGQLSNQPQHF.

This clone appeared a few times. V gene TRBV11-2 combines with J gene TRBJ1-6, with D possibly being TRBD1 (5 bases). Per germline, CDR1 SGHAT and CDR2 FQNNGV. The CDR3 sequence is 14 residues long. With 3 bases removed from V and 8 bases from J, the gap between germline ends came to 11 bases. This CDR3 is CASSFPRDYSPLHF. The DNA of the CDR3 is TGTGCCAGCAGCTTTCCCAGGGATTATTCACCCCTCCACTTT.

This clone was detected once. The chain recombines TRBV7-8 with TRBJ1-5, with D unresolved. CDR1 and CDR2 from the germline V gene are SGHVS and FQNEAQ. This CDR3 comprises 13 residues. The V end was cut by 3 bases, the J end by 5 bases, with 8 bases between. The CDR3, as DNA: TGTGCCAGCAGCTTTACTAAGGATCAGCCCCAGCATTTT. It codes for CASSFTKDQPQHF.

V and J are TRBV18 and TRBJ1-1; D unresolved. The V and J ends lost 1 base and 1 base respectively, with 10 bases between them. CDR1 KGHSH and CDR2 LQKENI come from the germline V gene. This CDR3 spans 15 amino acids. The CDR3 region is CASSPQATRNTEAFF. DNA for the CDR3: TGTGCCAGCTCACCACAGGCGACAAGGAACACTGAAGCTTTCTTT.

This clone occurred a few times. CDR3 DNA: TGTGCCAGCAGCGTAGGGGCGTCCAATGAGCAGTTCTTC. Translated: CASSVGASNEQFF. The gene calls are TRBV9 and TRBJ2-1; D is ambiguous. The CDR3 is made up of 13 amino acids. The V gene lost 0 bases and the J gene lost 6 bases, with 7 bases spanning the gap. Germline CDR1 SGDLS, CDR2 YYNGEE.

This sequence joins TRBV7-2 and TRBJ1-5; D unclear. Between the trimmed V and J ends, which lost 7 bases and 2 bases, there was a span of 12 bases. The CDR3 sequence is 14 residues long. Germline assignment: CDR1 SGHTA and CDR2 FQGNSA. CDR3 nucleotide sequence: TGTGCCAGCACCCCCCGGGTGGGCAATCAGCCCCAGCATTTT. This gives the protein CASTPRVGNQPQHF. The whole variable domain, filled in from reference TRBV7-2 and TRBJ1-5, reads GAGVSQSPSNKVTEKGKDVELRCDPISGHTALYWYRQSLGQGLEFLIYFQGNSAPDKSGLPSDRFSAERTGGSVSTLTIQRTQQEDSAVYLCASTPRVGNQPQHFGDGTRLSIL.

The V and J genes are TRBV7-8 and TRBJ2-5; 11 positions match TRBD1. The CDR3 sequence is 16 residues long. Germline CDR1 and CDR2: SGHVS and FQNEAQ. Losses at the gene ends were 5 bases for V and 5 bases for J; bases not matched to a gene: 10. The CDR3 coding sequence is TGTGCCAGCAGCCCTGGGACAGGGGGGATTTGGGAGACCCAGTACTTC. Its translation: CASSPGTGGIWETQYF.

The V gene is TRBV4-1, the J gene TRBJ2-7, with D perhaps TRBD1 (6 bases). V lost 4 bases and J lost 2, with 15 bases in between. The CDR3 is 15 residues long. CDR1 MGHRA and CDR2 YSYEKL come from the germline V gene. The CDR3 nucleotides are TGCGCCAGCAGCCTTGAGGCGGACAGTACCTACGAGCAGTACTTC. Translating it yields CASSLEADSTYEQYF.